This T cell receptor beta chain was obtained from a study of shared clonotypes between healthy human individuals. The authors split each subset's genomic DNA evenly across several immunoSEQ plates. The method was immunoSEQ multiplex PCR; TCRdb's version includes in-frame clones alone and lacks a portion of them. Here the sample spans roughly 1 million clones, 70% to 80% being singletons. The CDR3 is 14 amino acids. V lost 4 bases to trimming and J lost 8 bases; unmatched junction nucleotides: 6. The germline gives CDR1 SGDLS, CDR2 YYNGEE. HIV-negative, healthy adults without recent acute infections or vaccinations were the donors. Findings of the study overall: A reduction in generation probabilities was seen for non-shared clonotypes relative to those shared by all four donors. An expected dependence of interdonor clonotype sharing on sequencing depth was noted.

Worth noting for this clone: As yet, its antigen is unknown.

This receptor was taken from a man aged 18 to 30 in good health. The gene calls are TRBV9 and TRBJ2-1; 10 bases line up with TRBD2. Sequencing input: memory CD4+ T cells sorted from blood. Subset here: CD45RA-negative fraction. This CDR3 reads CASSPSGGVYEQFF. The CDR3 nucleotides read TGTGCCAGCAGCCCCAGCGGGGGGGTATATGAGCAGTTCTTC.